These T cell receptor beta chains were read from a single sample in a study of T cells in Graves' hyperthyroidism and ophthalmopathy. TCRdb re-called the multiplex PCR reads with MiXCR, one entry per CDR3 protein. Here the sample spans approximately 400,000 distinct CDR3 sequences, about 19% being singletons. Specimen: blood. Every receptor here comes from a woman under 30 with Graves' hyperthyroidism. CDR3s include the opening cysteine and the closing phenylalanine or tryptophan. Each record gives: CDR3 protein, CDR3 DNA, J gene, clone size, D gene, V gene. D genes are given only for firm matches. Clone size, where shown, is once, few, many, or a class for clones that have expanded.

cdr3_aa: CASSLRGSQGGISYEQYF
cdr3_nt: TGTGCCAGCAGCTTACGGGGCAGCCAGGGCGGTATCTCCTACGAGCAGTACTTC
j_call: TRBJ2-7
clone_size: few
d_call: NA
v_call: TRBV11-2

cdr3_aa: CASSQVGNSNQPQHF
cdr3_nt: TGCGCCAGCAGCCAAGTCGGGAACAGCAATCAGCCCCAGCATTTT
j_call: TRBJ1-5
clone_size: many
d_call: NA
v_call: TRBV4-1

cdr3_aa: CASSLYAEAFF
cdr3_nt: TGTGCCAGCAGCTTATACGCTGAAGCTTTCTTT
j_call: TRBJ1-1
clone_size: NA
d_call: NA
v_call: TRBV11-2

cdr3_aa: CASSLPLREQYF
cdr3_nt: TGTGCCAGCAGCCTACCGTTGAGGGAGCAGTACTTC
j_call: TRBJ2-7
clone_size: many
d_call: NA
v_call: TRBV3-1

cdr3_aa: CASSLFGTGDGYTF
cdr3_nt: TGCGCCAGCAGTCTATTCGGGACAGGGGATGGCTACACCTTC
j_call: TRBJ1-2
clone_size: many
d_call: TRBD1
v_call: TRBV5-1

cdr3_aa: CATSDSRDRVWETQYF
cdr3_nt: TGTGCCACCAGTGATTCCCGGGACAGGGTGTGGGAGACCCAGTACTTC
j_call: TRBJ2-5
clone_size: many
d_call: TRBD1
v_call: TRBV24-1

cdr3_aa: CSVEAVAANTEAFF
cdr3_nt: TGCAGCGTTGAAGCTGTCGCGGCGAACACTGAAGCTTTCTTT
j_call: TRBJ1-1
clone_size: many
d_call: NA
v_call: TRBV29-1

cdr3_aa: CAWASGALHEQYF
cdr3_nt: TGTGCCTGGGCCTCGGGTGCTCTTCACGAGCAGTACTTC
j_call: TRBJ2-7
clone_size: many
d_call: NA
v_call: TRBV30

cdr3_aa: CASSPTGEVGGYTF
cdr3_nt: TGTGCCAGCAGCCCGACAGGGGAAGTAGGTGGCTACACCTTC
j_call: TRBJ1-2
clone_size: many
d_call: TRBD1
v_call: TRBV12-3/TRBV12-4

cdr3_aa: CASSPTGVDYEQYF
cdr3_nt: TGTGCCAGCAGCCCCACGGGGGTAGACTACGAGCAGTACTTC
j_call: TRBJ2-7
clone_size: NA
d_call: NA
v_call: TRBV5-6

cdr3_aa: CSAKGAAIRTYGYTF
cdr3_nt: TGCAGTGCTAAGGGGGCGGCTATCAGGACCTATGGCTACACCTTC
j_call: TRBJ1-2
clone_size: many
d_call: TRBD1
v_call: TRBV20-1

cdr3_aa: CASSVAEAGYGYTF
cdr3_nt: TGTGCCAGCAGCGTAGCTGAGGCAGGGTATGGCTACACCTTC
j_call: TRBJ1-2
clone_size: many
d_call: NA
v_call: TRBV9

cdr3_aa: CSARDNDRAGNTIYF
cdr3_nt: TGCAGTGCTAGAGACAACGACCGTGCTGGAAACACCATATATTTT
j_call: TRBJ1-3
clone_size: many
d_call: NA
v_call: TRBV20-1

cdr3_aa: CSVESVAGMNEQYF
cdr3_nt: TGCAGCGTTGAATCGGTAGCGGGGATGAACGAGCAGTACTTC
j_call: TRBJ2-7
clone_size: NA
d_call: TRBD2
v_call: TRBV29-1

cdr3_aa: CASRYRGVGANVLTF
cdr3_nt: TGTGCCAGCAGGTACCGAGGAGTTGGGGCCAACGTCCTGACTTTC
j_call: TRBJ2-6
clone_size: many
d_call: NA
v_call: TRBV2

cdr3_aa: CASVEGQIAGETQYF
cdr3_nt: TGTGCCAGCGTTGAGGGGCAGATAGCGGGAGAGACCCAGTACTTC
j_call: TRBJ2-5
clone_size: NA
d_call: TRBD2
v_call: TRBV7-2

cdr3_aa: CATSRDPGISSGNTIYF
cdr3_nt: TGTGCCACCAGCAGAGATCCAGGGATAAGCTCCGGAAACACCATATATTTT
j_call: TRBJ1-3
clone_size: NA
d_call: NA
v_call: TRBV15

cdr3_aa: CASSPSRQGQPQHF
cdr3_nt: TGTGCCAGCAGTCCCTCCCGCCAGGGTCAGCCCCAGCATTTT
j_call: TRBJ1-5
clone_size: many
d_call: NA
v_call: TRBV7-2

cdr3_aa: CASSQESGGALETQYF
cdr3_nt: TGCGCCAGCAGCCAAGAAAGCGGGGGGGCCCTGGAGACCCAGTACTTC
j_call: TRBJ2-5
clone_size: many
d_call: TRBD2
v_call: TRBV4-1

cdr3_aa: CASSQGDSHYEQYF
cdr3_nt: TGTGCCAGCAGCCAAGGGGACAGTCATTACGAGCAGTACTTC
j_call: TRBJ2-7
clone_size: many
d_call: TRBD1
v_call: TRBV3-1

cdr3_aa: CASSGDDRATEAFF
cdr3_nt: TGTGCCAGCAGCGGAGACGACAGGGCCACTGAAGCTTTCTTT
j_call: TRBJ1-1
clone_size: NA
d_call: TRBD1
v_call: TRBV9

cdr3_aa: CASSPWDRGHLEQYF
cdr3_nt: TGTGCCAGCAGCCCTTGGGACAGGGGGCATCTCGAGCAGTACTTC
j_call: TRBJ2-7
clone_size: NA
d_call: TRBD1
v_call: TRBV7-2

cdr3_aa: CASSRPGNEAFF
cdr3_nt: TGTGCCAGCAGTCGGCCGGGAAATGAAGCTTTCTTT
j_call: TRBJ1-1
clone_size: NA
d_call: NA
v_call: TRBV25-1

cdr3_aa: CASSVTGEVHGYTF
cdr3_nt: TGTGCCAGCAGCGTGACAGGGGAGGTTCATGGCTACACCTTC
j_call: TRBJ1-2
clone_size: NA
d_call: TRBD1
v_call: TRBV12-3/TRBV12-4

cdr3_aa: CASSFGQAVSGANVLTF
cdr3_nt: TGTGCCAGCAGTTTTGGTCAGGCCGTCTCTGGGGCCAACGTCCTGACTTTC
j_call: TRBJ2-6
clone_size: many
d_call: NA
v_call: TRBV28

cdr3_aa: CASSLDPYRGINYGYTF
cdr3_nt: TGTGCCAGCAGCTTAGACCCTTACAGGGGAATAAACTATGGCTACACCTTC
j_call: TRBJ1-2
clone_size: few
d_call: TRBD1
v_call: TRBV11-1

cdr3_aa: CSASDIDSNQPQHF
cdr3_nt: TGCAGTGCTAGTGATATAGACAGCAATCAGCCCCAGCATTTT
j_call: TRBJ1-5
clone_size: few
d_call: NA
v_call: TRBV20-1

cdr3_aa: CASSDLGVIEQYF
cdr3_nt: TGTGCCAGCAGCGACCTGGGGGTTATCGAGCAGTACTTC
j_call: TRBJ2-7
clone_size: many
d_call: NA
v_call: TRBV11-2

cdr3_aa: CASSLVGLAVQETQYF
cdr3_nt: TGTGCCAGCAGCTTAGTAGGGTTAGCGGTACAAGAGACCCAGTACTTC
j_call: TRBJ2-5
clone_size: many
d_call: NA
v_call: TRBV13

cdr3_aa: CSVKGNGNTIYF
cdr3_nt: TGCAGCGTTAAGGGTAATGGAAACACCATATATTTT
j_call: TRBJ1-3
clone_size: many
d_call: NA
v_call: TRBV29-1

cdr3_aa: CASSAGTGLGTEAFF
cdr3_nt: TGTGCCAGCAGTGCCGGGACAGGTCTAGGCACTGAAGCTTTCTTT
j_call: TRBJ1-1
clone_size: NA
d_call: TRBD1
v_call: TRBV6-1

cdr3_aa: CAWSATGTGPGCTF
cdr3_nt: TGTGCCTGGAGTGCAACTGGGACAGGGCCTGGTTGCACCTTC
j_call: TRBJ1-2
clone_size: many
d_call: TRBD1
v_call: TRBV30